Listed below are T cell receptor beta chains from one sample, sequenced in a study of T cell repertoires in cytomegalovirus infection. TCRdb analysed the reads with MiXCR anew, one entry per CDR3 protein. The sample lists hundreds of thousands of distinct CDR3 sequences; approximately 42% were seen once. Their target antigens are unknown. This sample comprised cultured PBMCs, obtained from culture after CMV antigen stimulation. These receptors originate from a human donor in good health (CMV status not recorded). Some clones in this sample may be carry-over from other donors' samples. CDR3s include the opening cysteine and the closing phenylalanine or tryptophan. The D gene is left open where the match is weak. Size is stated for part of the rows, as once, few or many counts, or as a class when the clone is expanded.

V	J	D	size	CDR3	DNA
TRBV7-6	TRBJ2-3	NA	NA	CASSLGVTTDTQYF	TGTGCCAGCAGCTTAGGGGTTACCACAGATACGCAGTATTTT
TRBV6-6	TRBJ2-7	TRBD2	NA	CASSSSYSGTGPFSYEQYF	TGTGCCAGCAGTTCTAGCTATAGCGGGACGGGTCCCTTCTCCTACGAGCAGTACTTC
TRBV4-1	TRBJ1-5	NA	few	CASSQGWYSNQPQHF	TGCGCCAGCAGCCAGGGATGGTATAGCAATCAGCCCCAGCATTTT
TRBV7-2	TRBJ2-5	TRBD2	NA	CASRRDYGQETQYF	TGTGCCAGCAGGCGGGACTACGGACAAGAGACCCAGTACTTC
TRBV6-1	TRBJ1-1	NA	few	CANRPVGTPEAFF	TGTGCCAACCGTCCGGTAGGAACCCCTGAAGCTTTCTTT
TRBV20-1	TRBJ2-2	TRBD2	NA	CSARRAGGRDGELFF	TGCAGTGCCCGACGAGCGGGGGGGCGGGACGGGGAGCTGTTTTTT
TRBV7-6	TRBJ1-2	TRBD1	NA	CASSSRTGGGYTF	TGTGCCAGCAGCTCAAGGACAGGCGGCGGCTACACCTTC
TRBV2	TRBJ2-3	TRBD2	few	CASASGGADTQYF	TGTGCCAGCGCTAGCGGGGGGGCGGATACGCAGTATTTT
TRBV7-9	TRBJ2-3	NA	NA	CASSLVRVWGQGTDTQYF	TGTGCCAGCAGCTTGGTCCGTGTATGGGGGCAGGGCACAGATACGCAGTATTTT
TRBV7-9	TRBJ1-1	TRBD1	once	CASSPITGERGTEAFF	TGTGCCAGCAGCCCAATTACAGGGGAGAGGGGCACTGAAGCTTTCTTT
TRBV9	TRBJ1-3	NA	NA	CASSVAGTSSGNTIYF	TGTGCCAGCAGCGTAGCAGGGACCAGCTCTGGAAACACCATATATTTT
TRBV7-2	TRBJ2-5	NA	NA	CASSLGLSGETQYF	TGTGCCAGCAGCCTGGGACTTAGTGGGGAGACCCAGTACTTC
TRBV19	TRBJ1-3	NA	NA	CASKVTGRSGNTIYF	TGTGCCAGTAAGGTCACAGGACGATCTGGAAACACCATATATTTT
TRBV10-3	TRBJ1-4	NA	NA	CAIRGVRNEKLFF	TGTGCCATTAGAGGGGTCCGGAATGAAAAACTGTTTTTT
TRBV4-1	TRBJ2-5	NA	once	CASSQEERQETQYF	TGCGCCAGCAGCCAAGAGGAGCGGCAAGAGACCCAGTACTTC